This T cell receptor beta chain was retrieved from a study of glioma-infiltrating T cells. Points from the study as a whole: Above-expected tissue-blood divergence occurred in all gliomas, most in low-grade ones.

From germline, CDR1 is MNHEY and CDR2 SMNVEV (reference sequence). Germline trimming cut 6 bases from V and 0 bases from J; bases unmatched to any gene: 13. This CDR3 is built from 18 residues. At least ten counts were recorded for this clonotype. What it binds is not known. Using RNA template, CDR3s of TCR alpha and beta were amplified with iRepertoire arm-PCR. In TCRdb, the multiplex PCR reads were re-called with MiXCR into one record per CDR3 protein. The sample records a few hundred thousand distinct CDR3 sequences, roughly two fifths being singletons. Sequencing input: glioma tissue, nonneoplastic brain tissue, or PBMCs (not recorded which). The J gene is TRBJ2-3, the V gene TRBV27, with 9 bases matching TRBD1. This clonotype was obtained from a human donor with low-grade glioma or glioblastoma, undergoing nonglioma brain surgery, or in good health (not recorded which). The CDR3 loop reads CASRTGTGIATSTDTQYF. CDR3 nucleotides: TGTGCCAGCAGAACCGGGACAGGGATCGCCACTAGCACAGATACGCAGTATTTT.